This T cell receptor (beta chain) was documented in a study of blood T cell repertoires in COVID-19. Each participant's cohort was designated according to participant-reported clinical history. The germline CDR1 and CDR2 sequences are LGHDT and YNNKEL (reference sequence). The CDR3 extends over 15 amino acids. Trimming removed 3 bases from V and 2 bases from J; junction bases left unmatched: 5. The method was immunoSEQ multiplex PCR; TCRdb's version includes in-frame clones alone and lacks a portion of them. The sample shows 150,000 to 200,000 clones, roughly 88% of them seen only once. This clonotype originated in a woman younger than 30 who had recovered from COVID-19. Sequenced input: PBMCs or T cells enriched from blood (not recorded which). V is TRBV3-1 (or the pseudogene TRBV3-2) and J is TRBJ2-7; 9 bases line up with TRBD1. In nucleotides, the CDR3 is TGTGCCAGCAGCCAGGGACAGGGACTCACCTACGAGCAGTACTTC. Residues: CASSQGQGLTYEQYF.